Below, one TCR beta chain is given with its context. Its antigen is still unknown. CD45RO-CCR7+CD27+CD95- defined naive CD8+ T cells. Per the germline V gene, CDR1 is WSHSY and CDR2 is SAAADI. This CDR3 region has 14 residues. This sample was included in a study of CXCR3-negative and CXCR3-positive naive CD8 T cells. Whole-study findings and limits: Both naive subsets showed comparably high diversity, and memory CD8+ cells showed much lower diversity. Naive subsets had comparable surface CD5, so TRB CDR3 properties gauged TCR strength.

Researchers prepared the TRB cDNA libraries using 5' RACE with UMI labels. TCRdb reprocessed the 5' RACE reads and reports one entry per CDR3 protein, with no DNA. With approximately 74,000 distinct CDR3 sequences in the sample, the ten largest clones hold 1.6%. This chain uses TRBV10-2 with TRBJ2-7; TCRdb lists TRBD2, though no DNA is available to test this call. What was sequenced was naive CXCR3- CD8+ T cells from blood. Subset given: CD45RO-CCR7+CD27+CD95- naive CD8+ T cells lacking CXCR3 (TNR3-). The TCR originated in a human donor in good health. Some clones in this sample may be carry-over from other donors' samples. The CDR3 spells CASSVGTAGYEQYF.